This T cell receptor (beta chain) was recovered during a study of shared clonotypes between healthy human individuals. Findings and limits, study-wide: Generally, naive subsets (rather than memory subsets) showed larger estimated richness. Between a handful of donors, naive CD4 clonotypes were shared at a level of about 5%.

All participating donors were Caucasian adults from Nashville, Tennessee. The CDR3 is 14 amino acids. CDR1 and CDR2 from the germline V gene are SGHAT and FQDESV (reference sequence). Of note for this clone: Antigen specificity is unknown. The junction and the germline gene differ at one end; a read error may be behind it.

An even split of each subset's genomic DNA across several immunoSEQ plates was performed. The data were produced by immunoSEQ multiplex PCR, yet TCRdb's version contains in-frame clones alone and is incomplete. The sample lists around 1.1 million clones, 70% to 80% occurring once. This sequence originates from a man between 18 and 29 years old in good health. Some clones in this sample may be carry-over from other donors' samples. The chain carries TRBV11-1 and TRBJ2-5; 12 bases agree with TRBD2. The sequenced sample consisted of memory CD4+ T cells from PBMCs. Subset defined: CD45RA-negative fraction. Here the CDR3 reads CASSLAGGPETQYF. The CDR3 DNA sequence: TGTGCCAGCAGCCTAGCGGGAGGGCCTGAGACCCAGTACTTC.